Here is one TCR beta chain with its context. This is likely a read error, given that the CDR3 carries no conserved phenylalanine or tryptophan at its end. Profiling that covered TCR beta VDJ and CDR3 relied on genomic DNA as its template. Via MiXCR, TCRdb re-called the reads, giving one row per CDR3 protein. The sample lists over 250,000 distinct CDR3 sequences, about 50% seen once, with around 1.3% in the top ten. It was patients with CD8+CD57+ cell expansion by flow cytometry who were chosen for sequencing. Patients were untreated when blood was sampled. This entry comes from a study of CD8+CD57+ T cells in acquired aplastic anemia. At the level of the study: The sorted CD4+ and CD8+ cells yielded an average approximately 3.2 ug of DNA.

Trimming cost V 2 bases and J 4 bases, with 11 bases left between them. This CDR3 has 15 amino acids. Per germline, CDR1 MNHEY and CDR2 SMNVEV (reference sequence). The material sequenced was sorted CD4+, CD8+, or CD8+CD57+ T cells (not recorded which) from PBMCs. The TCR sequence derives from a human donor with aplastic anemia. The gene calls are TRBV27 and TRBJ2-2; D is ambiguous. CDR3 coding DNA: TGTGCCAGCAGTTTAGGTCTCGGATTCACCGGGGAGCTGTTTTTG. Its translation: CASSLGLGFTGELFL.